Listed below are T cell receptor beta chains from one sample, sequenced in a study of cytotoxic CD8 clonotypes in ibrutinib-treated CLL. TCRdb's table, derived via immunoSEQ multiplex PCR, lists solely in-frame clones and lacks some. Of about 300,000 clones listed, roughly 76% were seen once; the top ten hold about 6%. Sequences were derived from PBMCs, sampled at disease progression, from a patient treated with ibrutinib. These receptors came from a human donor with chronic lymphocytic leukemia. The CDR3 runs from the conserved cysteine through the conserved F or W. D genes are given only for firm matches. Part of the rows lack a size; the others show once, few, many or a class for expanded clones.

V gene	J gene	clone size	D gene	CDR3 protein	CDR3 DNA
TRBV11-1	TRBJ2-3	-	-	CASSPNGGSDTQYF	TGTGCCAGCAGCCCCAATGGGGGGTCAGATACGCAGTATTTT
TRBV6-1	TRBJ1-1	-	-	CASSDGRPPAF	TGTGCCAGCAGTGATGGCAGGCCTCCGGCCTTT
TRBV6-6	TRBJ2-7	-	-	CASSYEDGQSRYEQYF	TGTGCCAGCAGTTATGAGGACGGCCAGTCGCGATACGAGCAGTACTTC
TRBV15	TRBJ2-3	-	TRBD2	CATSTERELGDTQYF	TGTGCCACCAGCACTGAGCGGGAGCTAGGAGATACGCAGTATTTT
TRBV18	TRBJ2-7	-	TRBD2	CASSPGTSGGPSYEQYF	TGTGCCAGCTCACCAGGGACTAGCGGGGGGCCTTCCTACGAGCAGTACTTC
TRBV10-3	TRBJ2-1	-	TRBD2	CAISEGLVSSYNEQFF	TGTGCCATCAGTGAGGGACTAGTTTCCTCCTACAATGAGCAGTTCTTC
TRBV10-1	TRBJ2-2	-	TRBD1	CASSEWTGGANTGELFF	TGCGCCAGCAGTGAGTGGACAGGGGGCGCGAATACCGGGGAGCTGTTTTTT
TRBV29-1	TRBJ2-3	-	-	CSEGLGTDTQYF	TGCAGCGAAGGACTGGGCACAGATACGCAGTATTTT
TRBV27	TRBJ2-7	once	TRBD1	CASSPSHGQVGYEQYF	TGTGCCAGCAGTCCATCCCATGGACAGGTAGGCTACGAGCAGTACTTC
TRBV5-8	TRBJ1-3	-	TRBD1	CASSLKGTGSLRYF	TGTGCCAGCAGCTTGAAGGGGACAGGCAGTCTTCGATATTTT
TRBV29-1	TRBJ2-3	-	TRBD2	CSVDAQRGGGTQYF	TGCAGCGTTGATGCCCAGCGGGGCGGGGGTACGCAGTATTTT
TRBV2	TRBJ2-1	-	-	CASSENQGPYNEQFF	TGTGCCAGCAGTGAGAACCAGGGGCCTTACAATGAGCAGTTCTTC
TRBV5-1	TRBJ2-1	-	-	CASSLGSGNYEQFF	TGCGCCAGCAGCTTGGGGTCCGGGAATTATGAGCAGTTCTTC
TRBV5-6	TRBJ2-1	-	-	CASSETGYNEQFF	TGTGCCAGCAGCGAGACAGGATACAATGAGCAGTTCTTC
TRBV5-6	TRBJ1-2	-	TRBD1	CASSLQGAAYYGYTF	TGTGCCAGCAGCTTGCAGGGGGCAGCGTACTATGGCTACACCTTC
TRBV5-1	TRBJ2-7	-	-	CASSLESPGTPEQYF	TGCGCCAGCAGCTTGGAAAGTCCCGGGACACCCGAGCAGTACTTC
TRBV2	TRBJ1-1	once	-	CASSEAGGWTEAFF	TGTGCCAGCAGTGAAGCAGGGGGTTGGACTGAAGCTTTCTTT
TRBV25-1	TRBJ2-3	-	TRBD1	CASSEWDRDDTQYF	TGTGCCAGCAGTGAATGGGACAGGGATGATACGCAGTATTTT
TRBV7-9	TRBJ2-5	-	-	CASSPWGETQYF	TGTGCCAGCAGCCCATGGGGCGAGACCCAGTACTTC
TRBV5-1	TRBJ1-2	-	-	CASSLGQVGSYGYTF	TGCGCCAGCAGCTTGGGACAGGTAGGTTCCTATGGCTACACCTTC
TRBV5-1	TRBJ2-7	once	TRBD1	CASSLVGQGLYEQYF	TGCGCCAGCAGCTTGGTGGGACAGGGGCTCTACGAGCAGTACTTC
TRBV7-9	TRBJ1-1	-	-	CASSLVLATNTEAFF	TGTGCCAGCAGCTTAGTGTTGGCAACTAACACTGAAGCTTTCTTT
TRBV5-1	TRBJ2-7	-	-	CASSAQPDNTNEQYF	TGCGCCAGCAGCGCACAACCCGATAATACCAACGAGCAGTACTTC
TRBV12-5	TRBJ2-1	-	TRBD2	CASGLVRGGGYNEQFF	TGTGCTAGTGGTTTGGTACGGGGCGGGGGTTACAATGAGCAGTTCTTC
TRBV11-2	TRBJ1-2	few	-	CASSLDRTSYGYTF	TGTGCCAGCAGCCTAGACCGGACAAGCTATGGCTACACCTTC
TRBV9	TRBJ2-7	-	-	CASSVGGSSLYEQYF	TGTGCCAGCAGCGTAGGGGGGTCTAGCCTCTACGAGCAGTACTTC
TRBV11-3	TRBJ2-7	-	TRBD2	CASSPGLAGGEQYF	TGTGCCAGCAGCCCGGGACTAGCGGGAGGCGAGCAGTACTTC
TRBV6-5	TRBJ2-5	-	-	CASSLQGGVETQYF	TGTGCCAGCAGTCTACAGGGCGGCGTGGAGACCCAGTACTTC
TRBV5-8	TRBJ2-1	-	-	CASSKGPSYNEQFF	TGTGCCAGCAGCAAGGGACCGTCCTACAATGAGCAGTTCTTC
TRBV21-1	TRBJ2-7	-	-	CASIQPYEQYF	TGTGCCAGCATACAACCCTACGAGCAGTACTTC
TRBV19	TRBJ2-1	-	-	CASQGSWFFNEQFF	TGTGCCAGTCAGGGTTCGTGGTTCTTTAATGAGCAGTTCTTC
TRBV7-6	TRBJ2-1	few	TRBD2	CASSEAGYNEQFF	TGTGCCAGCAGCGAAGCGGGGTACAATGAGCAGTTCTTC
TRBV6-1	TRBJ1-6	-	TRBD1	CASSEETGTGLSPLHF	TGTGCCAGCAGTGAAGAAACCGGGACAGGTTTGTCGCCCCTCCACTTT
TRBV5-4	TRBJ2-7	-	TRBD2	CASSIRTSGTHEQYF	TGTGCCAGCAGCATCCGGACTAGCGGGACTCACGAGCAGTACTTC
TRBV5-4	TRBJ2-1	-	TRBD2	CASSFGLAGYNEQFF	TGTGCCAGCAGCTTTGGGCTAGCGGGGTACAATGAGCAGTTCTTC
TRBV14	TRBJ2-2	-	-	CASSQRSGYSGELFF	TGTGCCAGCAGCCAAAGGTCGGGGTATAGCGGGGAGCTGTTTTTT
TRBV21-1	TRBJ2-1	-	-	CASSNDRWDNEQFF	TGTGCCAGCAGCAACGACAGGTGGGACAATGAGCAGTTCTTC
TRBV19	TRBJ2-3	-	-	CASSIRAVGHTDTQYF	TGTGCCAGTAGTATACGGGCAGTGGGACACACAGATACGCAGTATTTT
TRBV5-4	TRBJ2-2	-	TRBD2	CASSLFIDRGGTGELFF	TGTGCCAGCAGCTTATTTATCGATAGGGGAGGGACCGGGGAGCTGTTTTTT
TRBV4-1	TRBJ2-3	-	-	CASSLLASDTQYF	TGCGCCAGCAGCCTGCTAGCGTCTGATACGCAGTATTTT
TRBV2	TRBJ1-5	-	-	CASSGQRYSNQPQHF	TGTGCCAGCAGTGGGCAGAGATATAGCAATCAGCCCCAGCATTTT
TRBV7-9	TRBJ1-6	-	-	CASRGGSYNSPLHF	TGTGCCAGCAGAGGCGGCTCCTATAATTCACCCCTCCACTTT
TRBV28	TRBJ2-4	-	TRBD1	CASSATTGARIQYF	TGTGCCAGCAGTGCTACCACAGGGGCAAGAATTCAGTACTTC
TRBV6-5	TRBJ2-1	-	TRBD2	CASSYASGSEQFF	TGTGCCAGCAGTTACGCTAGCGGGAGTGAGCAGTTCTTC
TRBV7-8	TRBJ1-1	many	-	CASSLTDGTEAFF	TGTGCCAGCAGCTTAACGGATGGGACTGAAGCTTTCTTT
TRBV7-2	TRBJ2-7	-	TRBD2	CASSFSGAYEQYF	TGTGCCAGCAGCTTTAGCGGGGCCTACGAGCAGTACTTC
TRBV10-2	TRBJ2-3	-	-	CASSEGGPTDTQYF	TGCGCCAGCAGTGAGGGGGGGCCCACAGATACGCAGTATTTT
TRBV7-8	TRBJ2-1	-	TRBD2	CASSLPTSSYNEQFF	TGTGCCAGCAGCTTACCGACTAGCAGCTACAATGAGCAGTTCTTC
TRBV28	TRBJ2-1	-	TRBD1	CASSLPGQAYNEQFF	TGTGCCAGCAGCTTGCCGGGACAGGCGTACAATGAGCAGTTCTTC
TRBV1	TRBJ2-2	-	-	CTSSQEGTGTSGRARGTGELFF	TGCACCAGCAGCCAAGAAGGCACCGGGACTAGCGGGAGGGCCCGTGGCACCGGGGAGCTGTTTTTT
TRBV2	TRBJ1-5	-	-	CASSESGFRFSNQPQHF	TGTGCCAGCAGTGAGTCAGGTTTTAGATTCAGCAATCAGCCCCAGCATTTT
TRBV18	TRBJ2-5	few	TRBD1	CASSLGTGVETQYF	TGTGCCAGCTCACTGGGGACAGGGGTAGAGACCCAGTACTTC
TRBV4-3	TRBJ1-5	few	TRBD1	CASSQTGSGQPQHF	TGCGCCAGCAGCCAGACAGGGTCAGGACAGCCCCAGCATTTT
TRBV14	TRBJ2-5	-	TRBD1	CASSQERTGALYQETQYF	TGTGCCAGCAGCCAAGAACGGACAGGGGCCCTGTACCAAGAGACCCAGTACTTC
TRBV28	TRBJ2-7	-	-	CASSAGRDEQYF	TGTGCCAGCAGCGCAGGTCGGGACGAGCAGTACTTC
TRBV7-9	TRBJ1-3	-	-	CASSDRGSEGNTIYF	TGTGCCAGCAGCGATCGAGGTTCGGAAGGAAACACCATATATTTT
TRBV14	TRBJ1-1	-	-	CASSQDLGAGWGTEAFF	TGTGCCAGCAGCCAAGATTTAGGGGCCGGTTGGGGCACTGAAGCTTTCTTT
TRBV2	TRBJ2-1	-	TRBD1	CATPCRDRDNEQFF	TGTGCCACCCCCTGTCGGGACAGGGACAATGAGCAGTTCTTC
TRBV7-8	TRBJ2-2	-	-	CASSSGRLVKGELFF	TGTGCCAGCAGCTCCGGACGGCTGGTTAAAGGGGAGCTGTTTTTT
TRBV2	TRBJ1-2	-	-	CASSEYRTNYGYTF	TGTGCCAGCAGTGAATACAGGACTAACTATGGCTACACCTTC